This TCR beta chain was obtained from a study of control samples from healthy donors and cancer patients. The V gene's germline CDR1 is SGHAT and CDR2 FQNNGV. The CDR3 spans 14 residues. V shed 3 bases and J shed 1 base, with 9 bases lying between them. Data came from immunoSEQ multiplex PCR; TCRdb stores just in-frame clones and leaves some out. The repertoire holds around 94,000 clones, with roughly nine tenths as singletons. The rearrangement joins TRBV11-2 to TRBJ1-1, with D possibly TRBD1 on 5 matching bases. The sequence derives from a woman aged 18-29 years in good health. Sequenced sample: blood. The CDR3 is CASSLWGRNTEAFF. CDR3 coding DNA: TGTGCCAGCAGCTTGTGGGGACGGAACACTGAAGCTTTCTTT.